The next 10 T cell receptor beta chains were all read from a single sample in a study of blood T cells in healthy people across ages. Using a J-beta primer mix together with a sample-barcoded 5' primer, a second PCR was run for about 6 to 11 cycles. TCRdb ran MiXCR on the 5' RACE reads and lists one entry per CDR3 protein. The sample carries 750,000 to 850,000 distinct CDR3 sequences, 25% recorded once. These data were also reused for a study on T cells of mothers and their children.

The material sequenced was blood. These TCRs come from a boy between 10 and 17 years old in good health.

The chain is built from TRBV29-1 and TRBJ2-3; D uncertain. V lost 0 bases, J lost 6 bases, and 13 bases lay in between. The CDR3 is made up of 14 amino acids. CDR1 is SQVTM, CDR2 ANQGSEA, per germline. This CDR3 is CSVEDLDTADTQYF. CDR3 nucleotide sequence: TGCAGCGTTGAAGATCTCGACACGGCGGATACGCAGTATTTT.

This clonotype showed up many times. The chain is built from TRBV7-8 and TRBJ2-1, with 14 nucleotides matching TRBD2. CDR1 is SGHVS and CDR2 is FQNEAQ in the germline V gene. The V gene end was trimmed by 2 bases and the J gene end by 8 bases; junction bases not matched to a gene: 2. The length of the CDR3 is 15 residues. The CDR3 spells CASSLMGLAGDEQFF. Written as DNA, the CDR3 is TGTGCCAGCAGCTTAATGGGACTAGCGGGAGATGAGCAGTTCTTC.

Notes on this clonotype: A much more abundant neighbour one base away suggests this may be a read error. The V call is TRBV6-1, the J call TRBJ2-4, with TRBD1 identical over 7 bases. Per germline, CDR1 MNHNS and CDR2 SASEGT. This CDR3 region has 13 residues. CDR3 sequence reads: CASLRDSLNVQYF. The CDR3 nucleotides are TGTGCCAGCTTACGGGACAGTTTAAACGTTCAGTACTTC.

The rearrangement uses TRBV27 and TRBJ2-3, with 12 bases matching TRBD1. CDR3 length equals 14 residues. In germline, CDR1 is MNHEY, CDR2 SMNVEV (reference sequence). Trimming cost V 5 bases and J 8 bases; bases outside gene matches: 5. In DNA form, the CDR3 reads TGTGCCAGCAGTGCCGGGACAGGGGGCATTACGCAGTATTTT. Translated, it gives CASSAGTGGITQYF.

V and J are TRBV29-1 and TRBJ2-4; D unresolved. The CDR3 is 11 amino acids. V dropped 6 bases and J dropped 8 bases, with 11 bases sitting between them. The germline V gene has CDR1 SQVTM and CDR2 ANQGSEA. This chain's CDR3 is CSVERMDIQYF. The DNA for the CDR3 is TGCAGCGTGGAAAGAATGGACATTCAGTACTTC.

This clonotype showed up just a few times. This chain links TRBV20-1 with TRBJ2-1; D not resolved. CDR3 length: 10 residues. Germline lookup yields CDR1 DFQATT and CDR2 SNEGSKA (reference sequence). V shed 4 bases and J shed 5 bases, with 3 bases lying between them. The DNA for the CDR3 is TGCAGTGCTAAGAACAATGAGCAGTTCTTC. Translated: CSAKNNEQFF.

This clonotype has a handful of counts. Here the CDR3 reads CSVEKVPRETQYF. In nucleotides, the CDR3 is TGCAGCGTTGAAAAGGTCCCGAGGGAGACCCAGTACTTC. This sequence joins TRBV29-1 and TRBJ2-5, with D hard to call. Trimming shortened V by 2 bases and J by 5 bases, and 12 bases separated the two germline ends. Germline V CDR1 and CDR2: SQVTM, ANQGSEA. CDR3 length: 13 amino acids.

The chain carries TRBV28 and TRBJ1-4, with D unclear. The length of the CDR3 is 12 residues. Germline loops: CDR1 MDHEN, CDR2 SYDVKM. Trimming shortened V by 4 bases and J by 8 bases, and 8 bases separated the two germline ends. The CDR3 here is CASSSRSEKLFF. The CDR3, as DNA: TGTGCCAGCAGTTCTCGGTCGGAAAAACTGTTTTTT.

The J gene is TRBJ1-2, the V gene TRBV29-1; possible D gene TRBD1, 5 bases. Trimming shortened V by 3 bases and J by 8 bases, and 16 bases separated the two germline ends. The CDR3 covers 13 residues. Per the germline V gene, CDR1 is SQVTM and CDR2 is ANQGSEA. This CDR3 reads CSVEGDRLRGYTF. Written as DNA, the CDR3 is TGCAGCGTTGAGGGGGACCGGTTACGGGGCTACACCTTC.

The gene calls are TRBV12-3 or TRBV12-4 and TRBJ2-1; TRBD2 aligns across 11 bases. Trimming at V came to 6 bases and at J to 8 bases, leaving 21 bases not matched to a gene. This CDR3 has 19 residues. CDR3 sequence: CASRLTGTSGLRGAYEQFF. CDR3 bases: TGTGCCAGCAGGCTTACCGGGACTAGCGGACTACGGGGGGCTTATGAGCAGTTCTTC.